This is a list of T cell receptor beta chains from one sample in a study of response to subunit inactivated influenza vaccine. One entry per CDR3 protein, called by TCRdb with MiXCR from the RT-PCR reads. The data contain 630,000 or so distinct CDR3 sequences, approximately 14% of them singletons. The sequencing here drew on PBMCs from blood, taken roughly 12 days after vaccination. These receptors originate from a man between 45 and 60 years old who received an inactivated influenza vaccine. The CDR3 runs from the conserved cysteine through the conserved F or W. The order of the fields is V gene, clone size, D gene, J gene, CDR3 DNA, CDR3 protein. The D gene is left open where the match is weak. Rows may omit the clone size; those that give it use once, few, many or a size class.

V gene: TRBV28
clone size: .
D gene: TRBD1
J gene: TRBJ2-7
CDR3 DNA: TGTGCCAGCAGTTTCCCCCCCGGACAGGGGGTCGAGCAGTACTTC
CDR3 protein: CASSFPPGQGVEQYF

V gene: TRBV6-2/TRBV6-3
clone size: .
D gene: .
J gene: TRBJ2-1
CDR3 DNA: TGTGCCAGCAGTTACTCTAGGACAGGGTTATGGACTAGCGACTACAATGAGCAGTTCTTC
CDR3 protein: CASSYSRTGLWTSDYNEQFF

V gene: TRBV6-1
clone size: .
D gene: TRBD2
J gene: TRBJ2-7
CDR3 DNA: TGTGCCAGCAGCCCCGAGCCCCGGACTAGCGGGAGGACCTACGAGCAGTACTTC
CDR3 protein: CASSPEPRTSGRTYEQYF

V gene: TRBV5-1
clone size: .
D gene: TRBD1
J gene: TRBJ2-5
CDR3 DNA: TGCGCCAGCAGCTTGGTAGGACAGGCGGTTGGGGAGACCCAGTACTTC
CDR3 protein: CASSLVGQAVGETQYF

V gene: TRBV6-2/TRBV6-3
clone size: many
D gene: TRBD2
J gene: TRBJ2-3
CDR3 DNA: TGTGCCAGCAAAGATACTAGCGGGGCCACAGATACGCAGTATTTT
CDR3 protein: CASKDTSGATDTQYF

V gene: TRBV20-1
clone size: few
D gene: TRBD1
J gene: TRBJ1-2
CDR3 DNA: TGCAGTGCTTGGGGACAGGGTGTCTACACCTTC
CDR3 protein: CSAWGQGVYTF

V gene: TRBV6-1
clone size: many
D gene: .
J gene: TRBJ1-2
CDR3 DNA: TGTGCCAGCAGCCTAGGACTAGAGGGGTTATATGGCTACACCTTC
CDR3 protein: CASSLGLEGLYGYTF

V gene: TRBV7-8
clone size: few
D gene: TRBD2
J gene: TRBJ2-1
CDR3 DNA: TGTGCCAGCAGCTCTCTAGCGGGAATCTACAATGAGCAGTTCTTC
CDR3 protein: CASSSLAGIYNEQFF

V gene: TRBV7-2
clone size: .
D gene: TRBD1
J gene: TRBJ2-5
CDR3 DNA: TGTGCCAGCAGCTTCACAGGGGCACAGACCCAGTACTTC
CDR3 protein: CASSFTGAQTQYF

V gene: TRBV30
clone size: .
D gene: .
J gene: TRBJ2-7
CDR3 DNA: TGTGCCTGGGAATCAACGGGAGTTTGGAAGAACGAGCAGTACTTC
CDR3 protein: CAWESTGVWKNEQYF

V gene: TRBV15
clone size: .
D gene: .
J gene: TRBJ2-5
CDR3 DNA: TGTGCCACCAGCAGAGACAGGGTAGGGACCCAGTACTTC
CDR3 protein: CATSRDRVGTQYF

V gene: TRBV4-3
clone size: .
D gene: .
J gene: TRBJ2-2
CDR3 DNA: TGCGCCAGCAGCCAAGATTGGCCGAGACTCGGGGAGCTGTTTTTT
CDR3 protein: CASSQDWPRLGELFF

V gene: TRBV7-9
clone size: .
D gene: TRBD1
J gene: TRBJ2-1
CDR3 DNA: TGTGCCAGCAGCACAGGGGCGCTCTACAATGAGCAGTTCTTC
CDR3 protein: CASSTGALYNEQFF

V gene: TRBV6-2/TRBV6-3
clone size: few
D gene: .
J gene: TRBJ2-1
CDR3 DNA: TGTGCCAGCAGTGCTCTTTGGGGGAGGTCCTACAATGAGCAGTTCTTC
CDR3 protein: CASSALWGRSYNEQFF

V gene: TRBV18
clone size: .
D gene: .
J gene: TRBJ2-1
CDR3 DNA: TGTGCCAGCTCACCAAACGGGGCCAGGGAGCAGTTCTTC
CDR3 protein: CASSPNGAREQFF

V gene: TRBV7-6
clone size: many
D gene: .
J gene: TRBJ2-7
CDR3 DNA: TGTGCCAGCAGCTACGGACAGAGCTACGAGCAGTACTTC
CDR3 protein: CASSYGQSYEQYF

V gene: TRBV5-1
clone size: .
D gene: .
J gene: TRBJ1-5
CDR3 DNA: TGCGCCAGGGACGGCCCTTGGAATCAGCCCCAGCATTTT
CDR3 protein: CARDGPWNQPQHF

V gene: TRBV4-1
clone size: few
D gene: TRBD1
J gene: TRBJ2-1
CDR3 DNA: TGCGCCAGCAGCCAAGTGGTGGGGGACAGCTTGTACAATGAGCAGTTCTTC
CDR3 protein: CASSQVVGDSLYNEQFF

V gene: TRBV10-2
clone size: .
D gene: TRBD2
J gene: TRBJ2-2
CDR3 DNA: TGCGCCAGAACATCTAGCGGGGCGATCACCGGGGAGCTGTTTTTT
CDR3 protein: CARTSSGAITGELFF

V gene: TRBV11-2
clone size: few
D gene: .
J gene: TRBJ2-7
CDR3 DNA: TGTGCCAGCAGCTTTTTTCCGGGACCGGCGTTAAGCTCCTACGAGCAGTACTTC
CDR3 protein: CASSFFPGPALSSYEQYF

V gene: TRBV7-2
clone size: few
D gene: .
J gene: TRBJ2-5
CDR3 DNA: TGTGCCAGCAGCCCGACTCTGTACCAAGAGACCCAGTACTTC
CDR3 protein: CASSPTLYQETQYF

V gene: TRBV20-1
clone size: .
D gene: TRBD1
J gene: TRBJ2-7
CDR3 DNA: TGCAGTGCTAAAACTACAGGGGGCGCAGGAGGCGAGCAGTACTTC
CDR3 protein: CSAKTTGGAGGEQYF

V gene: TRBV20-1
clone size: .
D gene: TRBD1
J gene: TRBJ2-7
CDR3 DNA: TGCAGTGCCCGAAACAGGGGAAGGCCCTACGAGCAGTACTTC
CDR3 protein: CSARNRGRPYEQYF

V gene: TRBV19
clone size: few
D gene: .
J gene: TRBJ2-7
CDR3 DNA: TGTGCCAGTAGTATGCCGGGCTCCTACGAGCAGTACTTC
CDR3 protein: CASSMPGSYEQYF

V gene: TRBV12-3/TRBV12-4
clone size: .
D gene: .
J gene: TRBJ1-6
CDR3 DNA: TGTGCCAGCAGTGCCGACAGAGTAAATTCACCCCTCCACTTT
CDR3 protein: CASSADRVNSPLHF

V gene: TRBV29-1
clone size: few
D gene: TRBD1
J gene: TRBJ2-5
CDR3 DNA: TGCAGCGTACCCGGACAGGGTCGCGGGACCCAGTACTTC
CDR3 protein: CSVPGQGRGTQYF

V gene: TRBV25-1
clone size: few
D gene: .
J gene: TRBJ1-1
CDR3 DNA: TGTGCTTACGTGACGGAGAACACTGAAGCTTTCTTT
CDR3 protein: CAYVTENTEAFF

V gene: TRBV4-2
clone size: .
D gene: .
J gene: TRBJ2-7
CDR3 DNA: TGTGCCAGCAGCCAGGGACAAATAAAGGACGAGCAGTACTTC
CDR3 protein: CASSQGQIKDEQYF

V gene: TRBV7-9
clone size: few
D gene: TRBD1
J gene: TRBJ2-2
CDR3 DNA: TGTGCCAGCAGCTCAAGGACAGGGTACGGCGGGGAGCTGTTTTTT
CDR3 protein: CASSSRTGYGGELFF

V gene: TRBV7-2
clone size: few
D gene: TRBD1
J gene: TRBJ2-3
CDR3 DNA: TGTGCCAGCAGCCCCATCTACAGGGGGCAGTATTTT
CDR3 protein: CASSPIYRGQYF

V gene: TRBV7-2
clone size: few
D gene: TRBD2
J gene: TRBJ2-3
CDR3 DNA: TGTGCCAGCAGCTCGGGACTATTAACCCGCACAGATACGCAGTATTTT
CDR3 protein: CASSSGLLTRTDTQYF

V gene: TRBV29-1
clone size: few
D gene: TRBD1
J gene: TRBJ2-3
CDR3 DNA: TGCAGCGTTGCTTTGGGGACAGGGGTAGATCATACGCAGTATTTT
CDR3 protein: CSVALGTGVDHTQYF

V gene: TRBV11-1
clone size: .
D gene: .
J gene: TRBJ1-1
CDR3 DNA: TGTGCCAGCAGCTTAGGGAGCGTCTCTGAAGCTTTCTTT
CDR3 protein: CASSLGSVSEAFF

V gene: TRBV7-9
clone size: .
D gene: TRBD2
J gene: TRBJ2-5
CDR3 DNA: TGTGCCAGCAGCTTATCAGCGGGGGTTGGGGAGACCCAGTACTTC
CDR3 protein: CASSLSAGVGETQYF

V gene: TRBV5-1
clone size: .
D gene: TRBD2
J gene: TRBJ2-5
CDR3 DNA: TGCGCCAGCAGCTTGATTCCTTTCGGGAGGCCGGGGGAAGAGACCCAGTACTTC
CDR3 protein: CASSLIPFGRPGEETQYF

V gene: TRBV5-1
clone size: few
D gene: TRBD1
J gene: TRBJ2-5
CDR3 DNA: TGCGCCAGCAGCTTGGAGGCAGGGGGCTCGGCTGTGACCCAGTACTTC
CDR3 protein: CASSLEAGGSAVTQYF

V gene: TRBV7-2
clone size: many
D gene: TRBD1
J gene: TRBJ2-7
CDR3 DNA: TGTGCCAGCAGGGCGCCGGGACAGGTCTACGAGCAGTACTTC
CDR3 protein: CASRAPGQVYEQYF

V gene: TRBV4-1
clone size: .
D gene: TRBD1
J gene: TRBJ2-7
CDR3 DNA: TGCGCCAGCAGCCAAGTTACCCTGGACAGGAAGACCTACGAGCAGTACTTC
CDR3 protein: CASSQVTLDRKTYEQYF

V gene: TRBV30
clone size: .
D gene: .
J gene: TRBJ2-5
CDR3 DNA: TGTGCCTGGAACAGAGGCAGGGACGGAGAGACCCAGTACTTC
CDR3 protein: CAWNRGRDGETQYF

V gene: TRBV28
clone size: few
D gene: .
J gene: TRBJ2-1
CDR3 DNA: TGTGCCAGCAGTGGGCCCTACTTTTACAATGAGCAGTTCTTC
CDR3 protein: CASSGPYFYNEQFF

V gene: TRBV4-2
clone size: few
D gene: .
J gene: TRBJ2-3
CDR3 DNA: TGTGCCAGCAGCCAGGGCCCTTTGGGGAAAGGCACAGATACGCAGTATTTT
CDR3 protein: CASSQGPLGKGTDTQYF

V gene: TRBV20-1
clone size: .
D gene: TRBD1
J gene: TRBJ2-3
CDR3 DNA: TGCAGTGCTCAGAGGGACAGCTTCACAGATACGCAGTATTTT
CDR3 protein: CSAQRDSFTDTQYF

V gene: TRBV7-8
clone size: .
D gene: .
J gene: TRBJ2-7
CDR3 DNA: TGTGCCAGCAGCTTAACGGACTCCTACGAGCAGTACTTC
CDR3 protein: CASSLTDSYEQYF

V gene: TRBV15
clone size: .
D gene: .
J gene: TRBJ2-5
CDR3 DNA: TGTGCCACCAGCAGAGTGGCTCGGGCAGGGAGTGAGACCCAGTACTTC
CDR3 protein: CATSRVARAGSETQYF

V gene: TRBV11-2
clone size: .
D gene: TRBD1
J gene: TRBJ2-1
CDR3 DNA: TGTGCCAGCAGCTTAGCCGGGACAGGGTTTGAGCAGTTCTTC
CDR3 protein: CASSLAGTGFEQFF

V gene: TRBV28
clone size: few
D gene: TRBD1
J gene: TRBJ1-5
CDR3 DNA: TGTGCCAGCAGTACCCCCCGACAGGGAAGTTTTAGTCAGCCCCAGCATTTT
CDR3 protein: CASSTPRQGSFSQPQHF

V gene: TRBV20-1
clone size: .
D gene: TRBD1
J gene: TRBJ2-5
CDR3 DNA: TGCAGTCTGAGCCGGGGACAGATCCAAGAGACCCAGTACTTC
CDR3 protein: CSLSRGQIQETQYF

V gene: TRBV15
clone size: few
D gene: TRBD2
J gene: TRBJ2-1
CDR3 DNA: TGTGCCACCAGCCGAGCGGGAGGGCCCTCCAATGAGCAGTTCTTC
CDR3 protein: CATSRAGGPSNEQFF

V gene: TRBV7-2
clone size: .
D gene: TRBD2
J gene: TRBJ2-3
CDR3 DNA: TGTGCCAGCAGCTCGGGACTAGCGGGAGTATGGGCAGATACGCAGTATTTT
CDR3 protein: CASSSGLAGVWADTQYF

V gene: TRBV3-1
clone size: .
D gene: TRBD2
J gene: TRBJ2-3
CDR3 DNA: TGTGCCAGCAGCCAGATAAACTCCGGGACTAGCGCCACAGATACGCAGTATTTT
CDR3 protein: CASSQINSGTSATDTQYF

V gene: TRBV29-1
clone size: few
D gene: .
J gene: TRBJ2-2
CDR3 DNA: TGCAGCGTTGCTCGGACATCGAACACCGGGGAGCTGTTTTTT
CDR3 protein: CSVARTSNTGELFF

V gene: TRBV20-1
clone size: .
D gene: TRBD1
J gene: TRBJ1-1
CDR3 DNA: TGCAGTGCTAGAGACTTTCAGGGGGTTGGTGAAGCTTTCTTT
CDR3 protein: CSARDFQGVGEAFF

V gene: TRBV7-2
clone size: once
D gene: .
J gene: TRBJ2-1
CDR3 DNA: TGTGCCAGCAGCTTAGTGGGCGGGATGTACAATGAGCAGTTCTTC
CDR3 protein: CASSLVGGMYNEQFF

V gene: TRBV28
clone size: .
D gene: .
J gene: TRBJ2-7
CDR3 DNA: TGTGCCAGCAGTTTGCCCAGGGATTACGAGCAGTACTTC
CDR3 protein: CASSLPRDYEQYF